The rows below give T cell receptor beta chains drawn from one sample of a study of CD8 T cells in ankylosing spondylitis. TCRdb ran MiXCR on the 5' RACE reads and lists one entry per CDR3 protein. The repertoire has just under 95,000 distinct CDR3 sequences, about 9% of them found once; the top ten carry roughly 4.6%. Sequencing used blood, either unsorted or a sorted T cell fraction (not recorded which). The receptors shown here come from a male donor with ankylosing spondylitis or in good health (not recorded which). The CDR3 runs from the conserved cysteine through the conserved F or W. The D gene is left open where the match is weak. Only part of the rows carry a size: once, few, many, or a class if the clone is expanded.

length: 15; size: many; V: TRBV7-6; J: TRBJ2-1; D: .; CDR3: CASTTPGAAFNEQFF; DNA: TGTGCCAGCACCACTCCCGGCGCCGCCTTCAATGAGCAGTTCTTC
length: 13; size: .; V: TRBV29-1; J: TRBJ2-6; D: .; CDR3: CSVASSGANVLTF; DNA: TGCAGCGTTGCCTCCTCTGGGGCCAACGTCCTGACTTTC
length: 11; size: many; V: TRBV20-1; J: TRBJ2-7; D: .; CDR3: CSAGPSYEQYF; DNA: TGCAGTGCCGGACCTTCCTACGAGCAGTACTTC
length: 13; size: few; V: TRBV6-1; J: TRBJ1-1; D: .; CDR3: CASKSGLNTEAFF; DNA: TGTGCCAGCAAATCGGGCTTGAACACTGAAGCTTTCTTT
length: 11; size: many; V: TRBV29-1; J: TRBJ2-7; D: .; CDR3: CSAYDSYEQYF; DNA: TGCAGCGCATATGACAGCTACGAGCAGTACTTC
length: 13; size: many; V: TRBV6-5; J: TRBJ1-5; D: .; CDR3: CASSYSRVQPQHF; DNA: TGTGCCAGCAGTTACTCGAGGGTACAGCCCCAGCATTTT
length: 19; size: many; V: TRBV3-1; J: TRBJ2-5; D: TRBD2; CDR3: CASSQDDTTGLAVQETQYF; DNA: TGTGCCAGCAGCCAAGATGACACAACGGGACTAGCGGTACAAGAGACCCAGTACTTC
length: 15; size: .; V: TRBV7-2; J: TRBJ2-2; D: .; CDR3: CASTLDRSNTGELFF; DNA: TGTGCCAGCACTCTAGATAGGTCGAACACCGGGGAGCTGTTTTTT
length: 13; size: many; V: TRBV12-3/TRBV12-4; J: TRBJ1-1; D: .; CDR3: CASSLYDYTEAFF; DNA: TGTGCCAGCAGTTTATATGATTACACTGAAGCTTTCTTT
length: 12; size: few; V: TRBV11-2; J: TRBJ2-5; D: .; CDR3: CASSPESETQYF; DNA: TGTGCCAGCAGCCCGGAGTCGGAGACCCAGTACTTC
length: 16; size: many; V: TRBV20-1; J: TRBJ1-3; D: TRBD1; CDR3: CSARTSTGGLGNTIYF; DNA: TGCAGTGCTAGAACTTCGACAGGGGGTCTTGGAAACACCATATATTTT
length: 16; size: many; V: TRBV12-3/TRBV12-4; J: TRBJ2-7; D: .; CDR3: CASSLSNGGLTYEQYF; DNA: TGTGCCAGCAGTCTATCGAACGGGGGGCTCACCTACGAGCAGTACTTC
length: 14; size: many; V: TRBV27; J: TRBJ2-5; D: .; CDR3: CASSLSGRQETQYF; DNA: TGTGCCAGCAGTTTATCGGGGCGCCAAGAGACCCAGTACTTC
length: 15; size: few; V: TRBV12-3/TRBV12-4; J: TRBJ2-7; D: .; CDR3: CASSLGPGRSDEQYF; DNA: TGTGCCAGCAGTTTAGGTCCAGGGAGGTCGGACGAGCAGTACTTC
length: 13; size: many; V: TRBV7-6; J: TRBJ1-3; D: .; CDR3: CASSSELGNTIYF; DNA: TGTGCCAGCAGTAGTGAACTCGGAAACACCATATATTTT
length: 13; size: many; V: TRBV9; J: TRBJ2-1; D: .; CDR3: CASSARATGEQFF; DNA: TGTGCCAGTTCGGCGAGGGCGACGGGTGAGCAGTTCTTC
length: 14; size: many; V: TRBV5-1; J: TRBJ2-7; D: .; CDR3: CASSLSGDTYEQYF; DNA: TGCGCCAGCAGCTTGAGCGGGGACACCTACGAGCAGTACTTC
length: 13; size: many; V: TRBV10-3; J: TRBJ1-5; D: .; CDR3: CAISNTGDQPQHF; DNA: TGTGCCATCAGCAACACGGGGGATCAGCCCCAGCATTTT
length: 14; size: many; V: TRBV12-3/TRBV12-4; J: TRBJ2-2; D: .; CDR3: CASSLMGYTGELFF; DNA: TGTGCCAGCAGTTTAATGGGTTACACCGGGGAGCTGTTTTTT
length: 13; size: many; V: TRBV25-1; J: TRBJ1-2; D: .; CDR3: CASSPRQSSGYTF; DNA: TGTGCCAGCAGCCCTCGACAGTCCTCTGGCTACACCTTC
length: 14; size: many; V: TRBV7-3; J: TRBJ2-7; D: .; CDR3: CASSSNPGNYEQYF; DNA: TGTGCCAGCAGCTCGAATCCAGGGAACTACGAGCAGTACTTC